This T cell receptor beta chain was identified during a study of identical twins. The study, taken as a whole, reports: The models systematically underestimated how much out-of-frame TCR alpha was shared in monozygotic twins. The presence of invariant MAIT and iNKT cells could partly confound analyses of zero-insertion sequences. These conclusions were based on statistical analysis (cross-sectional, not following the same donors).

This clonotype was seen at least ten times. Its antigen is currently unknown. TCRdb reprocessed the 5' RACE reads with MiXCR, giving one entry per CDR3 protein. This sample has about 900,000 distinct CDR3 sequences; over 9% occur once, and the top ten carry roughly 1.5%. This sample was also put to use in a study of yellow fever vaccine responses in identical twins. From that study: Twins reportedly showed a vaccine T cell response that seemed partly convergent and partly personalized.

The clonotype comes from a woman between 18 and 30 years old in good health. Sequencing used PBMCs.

CDR3 sequence reads: CASSGVGLPDTQYF. CDR3 in DNA: TGTGCCAGCAGCGGGGTAGGCCTGCCAGATACGCAGTATTTT. The chain uses TRBV7-9 and TRBJ2-3; D ambiguous. CDR1 and CDR2 (germline): SEHNR, FQNEAQ (reference sequence). Trimming cost V 5 bases and J 4 bases, with 13 bases left between them. The CDR3 is 14 amino acids.